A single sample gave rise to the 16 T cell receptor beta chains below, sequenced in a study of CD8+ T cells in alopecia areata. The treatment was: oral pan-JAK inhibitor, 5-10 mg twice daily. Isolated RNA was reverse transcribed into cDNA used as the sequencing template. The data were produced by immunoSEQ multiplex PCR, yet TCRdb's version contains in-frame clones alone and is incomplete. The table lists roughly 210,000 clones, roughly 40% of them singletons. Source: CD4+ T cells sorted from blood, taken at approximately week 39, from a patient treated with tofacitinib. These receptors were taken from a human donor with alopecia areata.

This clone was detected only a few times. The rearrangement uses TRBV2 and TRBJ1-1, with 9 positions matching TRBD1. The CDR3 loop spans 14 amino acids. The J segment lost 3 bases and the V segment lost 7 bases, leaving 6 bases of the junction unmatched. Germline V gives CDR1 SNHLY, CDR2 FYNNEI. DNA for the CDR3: TGTGCCAGCACTTCCGGGACAGGGTACACTGAAGCTTTCTTT. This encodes CASTSGTGYTEAFF.

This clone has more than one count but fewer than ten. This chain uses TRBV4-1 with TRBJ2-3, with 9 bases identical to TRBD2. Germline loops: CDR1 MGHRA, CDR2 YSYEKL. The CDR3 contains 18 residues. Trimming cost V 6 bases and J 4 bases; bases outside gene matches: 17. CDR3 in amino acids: CASRPGGRATFIPDTQYF. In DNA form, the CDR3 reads TGCGCCAGCAGGCCGGGCGGGAGGGCCACCTTTATCCCAGATACGCAGTATTTT.

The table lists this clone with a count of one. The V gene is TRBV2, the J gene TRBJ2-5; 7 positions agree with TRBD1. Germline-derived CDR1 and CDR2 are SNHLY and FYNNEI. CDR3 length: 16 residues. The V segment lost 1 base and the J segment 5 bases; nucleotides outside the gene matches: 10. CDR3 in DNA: TGTGCCAGCAGTGAAGGCCAGGGGGTCTTTAGGGAGACCCAGTACTTC. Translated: CASSEGQGVFRETQYF. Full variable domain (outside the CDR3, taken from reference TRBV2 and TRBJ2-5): EPEVTQTPSHQVTQMGQEVILRCVPISNHLYFYWYRQILGQKVEFLVSFYNNEISEKSEIFDDQFSVERPDGSNFTLKIRSTKLEDSAMYFCASSEGQGVFRETQYFGPGTRLLVL.

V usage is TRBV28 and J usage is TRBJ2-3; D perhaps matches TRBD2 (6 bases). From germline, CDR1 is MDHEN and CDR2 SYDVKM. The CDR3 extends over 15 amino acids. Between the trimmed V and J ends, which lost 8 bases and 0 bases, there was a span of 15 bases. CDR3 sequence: CASGRAGLSTDTQYF. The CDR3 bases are TGTGCCAGCGGGAGAGCGGGCCTTAGCACAGATACGCAGTATTTT.

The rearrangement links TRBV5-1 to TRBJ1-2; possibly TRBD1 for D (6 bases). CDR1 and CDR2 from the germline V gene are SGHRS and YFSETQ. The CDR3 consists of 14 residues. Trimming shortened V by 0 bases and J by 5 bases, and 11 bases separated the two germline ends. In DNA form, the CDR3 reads TGCGCCAGCAGCTTGGAGGGCAGGGGATATGGCTACACCTTC. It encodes CASSLEGRGYGYTF.

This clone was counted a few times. The CDR3 DNA is TGTGCCAGCAGCTTTCAGGGGCCGAAAGGTGAAGCTTTCTTT. It specifies CASSFQGPKGEAFF. This chain uses TRBV7-9 with TRBJ1-1; possibly TRBD1 for D (6 bases). The CDR3 is 14 amino acids. The germline CDR1 and CDR2 sequences are SEHNR and FQNEAQ (reference sequence). Trimming took 3 bases from V and 7 from J, leaving 15 bases between them.

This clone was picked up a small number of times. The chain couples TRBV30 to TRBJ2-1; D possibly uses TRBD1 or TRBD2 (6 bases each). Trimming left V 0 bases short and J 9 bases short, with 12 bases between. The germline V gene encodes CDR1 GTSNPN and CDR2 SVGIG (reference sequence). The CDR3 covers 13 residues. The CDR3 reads CAWSVLEGGEQFF. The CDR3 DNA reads TGTGCCTGGAGTGTACTTGAGGGGGGTGAGCAGTTCTTC.

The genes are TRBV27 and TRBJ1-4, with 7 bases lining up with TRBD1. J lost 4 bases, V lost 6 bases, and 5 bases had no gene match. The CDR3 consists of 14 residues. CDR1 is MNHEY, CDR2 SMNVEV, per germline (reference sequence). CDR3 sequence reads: CASSSGQFNEKLFF. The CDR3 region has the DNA TGTGCCAGCAGCTCGGGACAGTTTAATGAAAAACTGTTTTTT.

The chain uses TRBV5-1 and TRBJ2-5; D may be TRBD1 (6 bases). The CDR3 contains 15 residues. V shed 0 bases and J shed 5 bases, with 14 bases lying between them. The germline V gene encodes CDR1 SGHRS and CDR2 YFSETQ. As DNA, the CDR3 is TGCGCCAGCAGCTTGGGCAGGGGCCAGGCGGAGACCCAGTACTTC. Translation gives CASSLGRGQAETQYF.

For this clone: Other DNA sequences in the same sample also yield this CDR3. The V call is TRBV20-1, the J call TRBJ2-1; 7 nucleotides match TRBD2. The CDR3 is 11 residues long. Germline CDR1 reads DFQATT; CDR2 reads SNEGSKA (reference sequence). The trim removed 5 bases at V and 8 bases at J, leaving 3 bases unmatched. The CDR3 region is CSARTSYEQFF. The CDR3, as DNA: TGCAGTGCTCGGACTAGTTATGAGCAGTTCTTC.

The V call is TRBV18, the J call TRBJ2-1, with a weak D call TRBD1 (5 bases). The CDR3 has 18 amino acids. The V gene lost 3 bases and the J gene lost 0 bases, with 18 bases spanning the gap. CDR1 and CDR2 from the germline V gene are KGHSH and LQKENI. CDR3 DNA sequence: TGTGCCAGCTCACCCTCGGCAGGGCCACTTAGCTCCTACAATGAGCAGTTCTTC. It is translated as CASSPSAGPLSSYNEQFF.

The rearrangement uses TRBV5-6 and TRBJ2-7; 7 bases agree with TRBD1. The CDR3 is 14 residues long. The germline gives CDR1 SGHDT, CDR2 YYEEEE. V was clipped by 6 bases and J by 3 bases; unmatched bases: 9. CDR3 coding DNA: TGTGCCAGCAAAAACCAGGGGGTTAACTACGAGCAGTACTTC. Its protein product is CASKNQGVNYEQYF.

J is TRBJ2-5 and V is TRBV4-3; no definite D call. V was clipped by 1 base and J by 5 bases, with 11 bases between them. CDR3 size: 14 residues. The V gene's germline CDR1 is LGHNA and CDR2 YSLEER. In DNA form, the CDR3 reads TGCGCCAGCAGCCAAGCAACCCTCGGCGAGACCCAGTACTTC. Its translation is CASSQATLGETQYF.

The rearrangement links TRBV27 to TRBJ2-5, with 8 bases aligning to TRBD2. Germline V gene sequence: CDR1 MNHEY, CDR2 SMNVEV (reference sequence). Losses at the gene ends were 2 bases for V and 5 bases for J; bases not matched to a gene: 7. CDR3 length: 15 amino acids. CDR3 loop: CASSLLGLVGETQYF. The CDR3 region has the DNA TGTGCCAGCAGTTTACTGGGACTAGTTGGTGAGACCCAGTACTTC.

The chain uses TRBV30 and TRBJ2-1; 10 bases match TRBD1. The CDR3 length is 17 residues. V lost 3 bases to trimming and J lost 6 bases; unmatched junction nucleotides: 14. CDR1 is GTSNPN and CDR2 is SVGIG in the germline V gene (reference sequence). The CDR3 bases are TGTGCCTGGAGCCATGACTTGGACAGGGGGTATCGCAATGAGCAGTTCTTC. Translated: CAWSHDLDRGYRNEQFF. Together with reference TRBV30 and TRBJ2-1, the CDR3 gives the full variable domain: SQTIHQWPATLVQPVGSPLSLECTVEGTSNPNLYWYRQAAGRGLQLLFYSVGIGQISSEVPQNLSASRPQDRQFILSSKKLLLSDSGFYLCAWSHDLDRGYRNEQFFGPGTRLTVL.

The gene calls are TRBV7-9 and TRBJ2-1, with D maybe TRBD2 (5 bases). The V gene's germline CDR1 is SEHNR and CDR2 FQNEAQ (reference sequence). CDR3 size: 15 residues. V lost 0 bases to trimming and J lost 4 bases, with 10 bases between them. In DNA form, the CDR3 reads TGTGCCAGCAGCTTAGCGGGAGCGTGGTACAATGAGCAGTTCTTC. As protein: CASSLAGAWYNEQFF.